The subject of this entry is one TCR beta chain. This CDR3 has 18 residues. Per germline, CDR1 LNHDA and CDR2 SQIVND (reference sequence). V was clipped by 0 bases and J by 2 bases; unmatched bases: 12. The data stem from a study of T cell changes during pregnancy in multiple sclerosis. Clones were sequenced by immunoSEQ multiplex PCR, and TCRdb holds only the in-frame ones, with some missing. The repertoire consists of some 94,000 clones, with approximately 92% occurring once and the leading ten covering approximately 1.5%. The sequenced sample was peripheral blood, obtained in the first trimester of pregnancy. The rearrangement joins TRBV19 to TRBJ2-7; 8 bases agree with TRBD2. The sequence was collected from a female donor with multiple sclerosis, enrolled in a pregnancy study. In DNA form, the CDR3 reads TGTGCCAGTAGTATAGATCCTACTACTAGCGGTGAAGCCTACGAGCAGTACTTC. It yields the protein CASSIDPTTSGEAYEQYF.